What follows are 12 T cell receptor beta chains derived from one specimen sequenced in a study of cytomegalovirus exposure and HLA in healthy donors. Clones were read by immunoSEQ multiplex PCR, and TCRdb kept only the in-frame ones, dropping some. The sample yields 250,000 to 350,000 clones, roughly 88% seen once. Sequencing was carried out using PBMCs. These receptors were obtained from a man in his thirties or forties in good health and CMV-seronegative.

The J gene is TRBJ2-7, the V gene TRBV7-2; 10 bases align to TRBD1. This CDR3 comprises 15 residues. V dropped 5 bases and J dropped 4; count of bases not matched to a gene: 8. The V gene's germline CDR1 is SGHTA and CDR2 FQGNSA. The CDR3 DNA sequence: TGTGCCAGCAGCCCCCAGACAGGGGGCATGTACGAGCAGTACTTC. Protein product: CASSPQTGGMYEQYF.

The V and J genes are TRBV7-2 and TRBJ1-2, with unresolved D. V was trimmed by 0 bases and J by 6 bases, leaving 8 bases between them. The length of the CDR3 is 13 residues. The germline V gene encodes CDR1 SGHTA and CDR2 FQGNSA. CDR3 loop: CASSLAVRDGYTF. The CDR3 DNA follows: TGTGCCAGCAGCTTAGCGGTCCGGGATGGCTACACCTTC.

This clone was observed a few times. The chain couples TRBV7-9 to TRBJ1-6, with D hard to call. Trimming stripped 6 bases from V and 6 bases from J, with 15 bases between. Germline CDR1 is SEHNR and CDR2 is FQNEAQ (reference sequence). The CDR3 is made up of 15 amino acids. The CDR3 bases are TGTGCCAGCAGGGCTACTCAGGCCAGTAATTCACCCCTCCACTTT. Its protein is CASRATQASNSPLHF.

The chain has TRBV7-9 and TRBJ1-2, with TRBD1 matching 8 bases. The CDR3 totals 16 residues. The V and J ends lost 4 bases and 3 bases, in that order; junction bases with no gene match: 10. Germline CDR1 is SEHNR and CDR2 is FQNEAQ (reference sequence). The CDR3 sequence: CASSSNSGTGHYGYTF. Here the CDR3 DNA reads TGTGCCAGCAGCTCGAACTCCGGGACAGGCCACTATGGCTACACCTTC.

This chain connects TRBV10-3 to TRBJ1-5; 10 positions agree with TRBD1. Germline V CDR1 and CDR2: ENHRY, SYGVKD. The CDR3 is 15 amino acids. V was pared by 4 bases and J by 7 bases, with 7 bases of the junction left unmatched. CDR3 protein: CAISAGTGDVQPQHF. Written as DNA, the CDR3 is TGTGCCATCAGTGCCGGGACAGGGGATGTGCAGCCCCAGCATTTT.

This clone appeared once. CDR3 sequence: CATATRRDTQYF. CDR3 nucleotides: TGTGCCACCGCTACGAGGAGGGATACGCAGTATTTT. V gene TRBV14 combines with J gene TRBJ2-3, with D possibly matching TRBD2 (5 bases). Trimming took off 10 bases at V and 6 bases at J, with 14 bases between the two ends. The CDR3 loop spans 12 amino acids. Germline CDR1 SGHDN, CDR2 FVKESK. The variable domain in full, completed from reference TRBV14 and TRBJ2-3, reads EAGVTQFPSHSVIEKGQTVTLRCDPISGHDNLYWYRRVMGKEIKFLLHFVKESKQDESGMPNNRFLAERTGGTYSTLKVQPAELEDSGVYFCATATRRDTQYFGPGTRLTVL.

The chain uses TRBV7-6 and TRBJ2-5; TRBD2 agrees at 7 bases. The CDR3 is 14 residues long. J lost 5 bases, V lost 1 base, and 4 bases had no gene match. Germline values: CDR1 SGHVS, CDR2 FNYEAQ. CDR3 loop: CASSLETSLETQYF. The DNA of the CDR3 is TGTGCCAGCAGCTTAGAGACTAGCCTGGAGACCCAGTACTTC.

As DNA, the CDR3 is TGTGCCAGCAGCTCAGGGGTTCTTGGCTACACCTTC. As protein: CASSSGVLGYTF. The V and J genes are TRBV7-9 and TRBJ1-2, with a possible D match to TRBD1 (6 bases). V gave up 4 bases and J gave up 7 bases, with 10 bases separating them. This CDR3 comprises 12 residues. The V gene's germline CDR1 is SEHNR and CDR2 FQNEAQ (reference sequence). Together with reference TRBV7-9 and TRBJ1-2, the CDR3 gives the full variable domain: DTGVSQNPRHKITKRGQNVTFRCDPISEHNRLYWYRQTLGQGPEFLTYFQNEAQLEKSRLLSDRFSAERPKGSFSTLEIQRTEQGDSAMYLCASSSGVLGYTFGSGTRLTVV.

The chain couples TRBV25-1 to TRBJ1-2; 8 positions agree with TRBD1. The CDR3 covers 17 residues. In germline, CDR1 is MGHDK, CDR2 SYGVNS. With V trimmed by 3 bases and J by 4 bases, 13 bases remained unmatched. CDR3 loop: CASSDPGGQGAGYGYTF. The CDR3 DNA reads TGTGCCAGCAGTGATCCCGGTGGGCAGGGGGCAGGCTATGGCTACACCTTC.

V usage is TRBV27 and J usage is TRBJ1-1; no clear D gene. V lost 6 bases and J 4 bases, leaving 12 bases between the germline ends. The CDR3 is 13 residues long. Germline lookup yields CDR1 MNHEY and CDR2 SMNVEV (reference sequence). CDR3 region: CASSSTFATEAFF. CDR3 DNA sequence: TGTGCCAGCAGCTCAACTTTTGCCACTGAAGCTTTCTTT.

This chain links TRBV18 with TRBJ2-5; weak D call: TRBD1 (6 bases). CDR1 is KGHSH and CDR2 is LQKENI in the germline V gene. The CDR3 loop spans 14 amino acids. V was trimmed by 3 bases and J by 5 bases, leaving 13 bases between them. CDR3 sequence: CASSPLTRGETQYF. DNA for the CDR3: TGTGCCAGCTCACCGCTGACCAGGGGCGAGACCCAGTACTTC.

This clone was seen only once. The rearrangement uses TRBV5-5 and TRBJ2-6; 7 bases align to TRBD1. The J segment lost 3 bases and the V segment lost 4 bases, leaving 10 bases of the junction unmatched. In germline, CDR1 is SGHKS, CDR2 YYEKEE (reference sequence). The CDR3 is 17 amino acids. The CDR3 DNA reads TGTGCCAGCAGCCGGGCACAGGGGAGTATTGGGGCCAACGTCCTGACTTTC. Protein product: CASSRAQGSIGANVLTF. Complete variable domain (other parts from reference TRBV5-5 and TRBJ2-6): DAGVTQSPTHLIKTRGQQVTLRCSPISGHKSVSWYQQVLGQGPQFIFQYYEKEERGRGNFPDRFSARQFPNYSSELNVNALLLGDSALYLCASSRAQGSIGANVLTFGAGSRLTVL.